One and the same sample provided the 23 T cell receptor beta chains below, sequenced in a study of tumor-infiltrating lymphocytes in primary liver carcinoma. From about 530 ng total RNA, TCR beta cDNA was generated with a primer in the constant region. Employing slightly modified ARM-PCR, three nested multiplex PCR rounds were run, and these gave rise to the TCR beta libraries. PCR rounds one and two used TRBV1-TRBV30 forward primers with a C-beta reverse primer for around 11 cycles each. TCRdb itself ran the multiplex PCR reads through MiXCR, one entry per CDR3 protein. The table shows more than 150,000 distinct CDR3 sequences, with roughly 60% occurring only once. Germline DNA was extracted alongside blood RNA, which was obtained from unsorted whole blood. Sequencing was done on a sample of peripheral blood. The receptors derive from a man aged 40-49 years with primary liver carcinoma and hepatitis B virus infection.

The CDR3 coding sequence is TGTGCCAGCAGAGCCGGGACTAGCGGGAGCGAGCCCTACAATGAGCAGTTCTTC. This translates into CASRAGTSGSEPYNEQFF. The chain employs TRBV5-4 and TRBJ2-1; 14 nucleotides align to TRBD2. CDR3 length: 18 residues. Germline CDR1 is SGHNT and CDR2 is YYREEE (reference sequence). Unmatched junction bases numbered 9, after V lost 5 bases and J lost 2 bases.

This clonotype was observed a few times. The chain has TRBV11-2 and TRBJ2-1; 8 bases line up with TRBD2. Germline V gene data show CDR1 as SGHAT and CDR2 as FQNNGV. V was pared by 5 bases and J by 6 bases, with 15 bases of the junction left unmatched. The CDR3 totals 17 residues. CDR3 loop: CASSPGLGLYLCNEQFF. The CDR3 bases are TGTGCCAGCAGCCCGGGACTAGGATTGTACCTCTGCAATGAGCAGTTCTTC.

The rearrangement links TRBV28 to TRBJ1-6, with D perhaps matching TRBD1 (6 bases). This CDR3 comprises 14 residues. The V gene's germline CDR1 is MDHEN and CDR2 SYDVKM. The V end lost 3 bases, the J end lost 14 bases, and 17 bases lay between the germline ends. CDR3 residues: CASSFADRPGSLHF. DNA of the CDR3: TGTGCCAGCAGTTTCGCCGACAGGCCGGGATCCCTCCACTTT. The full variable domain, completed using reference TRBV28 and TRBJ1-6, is DVKVTQSSRYLVKRTGEKVFLECVQDMDHENMFWYRQDPGLGLRLIYFSYDVKMKEKGDIPEGYSVSREKKERFSLILESASTNQTSMYLCASSFADRPGSLHFGNGTRLTVT.

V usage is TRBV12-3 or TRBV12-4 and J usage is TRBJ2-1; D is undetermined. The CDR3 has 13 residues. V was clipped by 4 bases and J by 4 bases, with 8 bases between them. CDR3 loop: CASSSMRYNEQFF. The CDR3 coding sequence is TGTGCCAGCAGTTCCATGCGGTACAATGAGCAGTTCTTC.

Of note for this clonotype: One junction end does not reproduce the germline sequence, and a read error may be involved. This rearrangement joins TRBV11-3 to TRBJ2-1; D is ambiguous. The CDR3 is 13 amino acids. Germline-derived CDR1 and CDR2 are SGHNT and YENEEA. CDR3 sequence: CAGSRTDYIEQFF. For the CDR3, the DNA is TGTGCCGGCAGCCGTACAGATTACATTGAGCAGTTCTTC.

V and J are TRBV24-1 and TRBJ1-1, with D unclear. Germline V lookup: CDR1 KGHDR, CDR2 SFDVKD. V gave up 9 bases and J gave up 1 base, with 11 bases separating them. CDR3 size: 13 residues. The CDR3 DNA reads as TGTGCCACCCGCCTAGGAGGGAACACTGAAGCTTTCTTT. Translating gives CATRLGGNTEAFF.

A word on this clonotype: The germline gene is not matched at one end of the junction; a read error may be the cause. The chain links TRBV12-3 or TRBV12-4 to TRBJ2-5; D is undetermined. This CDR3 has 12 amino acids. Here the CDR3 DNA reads TGTACCAGCAGCAGATCCCGAGAGACCCAGTACTTC. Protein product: CTSSRSRETQYF.

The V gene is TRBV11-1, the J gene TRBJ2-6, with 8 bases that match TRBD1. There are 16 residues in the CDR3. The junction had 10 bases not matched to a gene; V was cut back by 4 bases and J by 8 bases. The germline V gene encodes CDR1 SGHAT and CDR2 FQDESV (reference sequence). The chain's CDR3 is CASSSDRGSGTNVLTF. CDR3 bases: TGTGCCAGCAGCTCCGACAGGGGCTCGGGGACCAACGTCCTGACTTTC. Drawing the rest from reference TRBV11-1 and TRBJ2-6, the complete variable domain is EAEVAQSPRYKITEKSQAVAFWCDPISGHATLYWYRQILGQGPELLVQFQDESVVDDSQLPKDRFSAERLKGVDSTLKIQPAELGDSAMYLCASSSDRGSGTNVLTFGAGSRLTVL.

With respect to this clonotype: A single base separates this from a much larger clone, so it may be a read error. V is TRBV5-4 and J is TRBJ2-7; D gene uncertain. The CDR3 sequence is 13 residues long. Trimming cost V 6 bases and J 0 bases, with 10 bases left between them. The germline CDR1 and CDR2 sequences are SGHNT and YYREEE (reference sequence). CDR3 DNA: TGTGCCAGCAACTCAGGCTTCTCCTACGAGCAGTACTTC. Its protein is CASNSGFSYEQYF.

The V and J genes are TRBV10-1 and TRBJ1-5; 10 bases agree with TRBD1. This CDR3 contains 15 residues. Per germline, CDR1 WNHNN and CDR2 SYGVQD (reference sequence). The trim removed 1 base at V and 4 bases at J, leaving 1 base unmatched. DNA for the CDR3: TGCGCCAGCAGTGAGTGGGACAGGGGAAATCAGCCCCAGCATTTT. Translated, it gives CASSEWDRGNQPQHF.

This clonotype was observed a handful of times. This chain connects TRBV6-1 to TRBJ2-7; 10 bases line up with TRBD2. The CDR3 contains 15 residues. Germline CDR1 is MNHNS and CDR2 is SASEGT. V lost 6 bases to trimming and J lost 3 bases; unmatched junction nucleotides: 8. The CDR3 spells CASSPLAGESYEQYF. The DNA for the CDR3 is TGTGCCAGCAGCCCCCTAGCGGGAGAGAGCTACGAGCAGTACTTC.

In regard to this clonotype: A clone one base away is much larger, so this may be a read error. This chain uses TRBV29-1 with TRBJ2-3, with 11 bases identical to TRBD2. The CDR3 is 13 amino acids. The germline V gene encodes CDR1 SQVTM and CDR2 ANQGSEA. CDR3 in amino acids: CGLLAGGPDTQYF. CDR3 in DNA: TGCGGCCTATTAGCGGGAGGGCCAGATACGCAGTATTTT.

The CDR3 nucleotides are TGCGCCAGCAGCTTGGAAAACACCCGAGGGGAGCAGTTCTTC. The encoded protein is CASSLENTRGEQFF. The rearrangement links TRBV5-1 to TRBJ2-1; possible D gene TRBD2, 5 bases. The CDR3 is 14 amino acids. CDR1 and CDR2 from the germline V gene are SGHRS and YFSETQ. Trimming removed 0 bases at V and 10 bases at J, with 14 bases between.

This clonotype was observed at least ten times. CDR3 sequence (DNA): TGCAGCGTTGGGCTAGCGAGGTACAATGAGCAGTTCTTC. This gives the protein CSVGLARYNEQFF. V gene TRBV29-1 combines with J gene TRBJ2-1, with D possibly being TRBD2 (6 bases). Germline V gives CDR1 SQVTM, CDR2 ANQGSEA. V was trimmed by 4 bases and J by 4 bases, leaving 11 bases between them. This CDR3 is 13 amino acids long.

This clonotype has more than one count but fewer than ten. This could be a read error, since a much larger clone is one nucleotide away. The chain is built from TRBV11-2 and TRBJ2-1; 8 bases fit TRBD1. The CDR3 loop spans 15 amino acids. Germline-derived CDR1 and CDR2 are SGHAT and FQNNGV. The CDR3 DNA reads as TGTGCCAACAGCTTCGGACAGGGAGGTATAGATGAGCAGTTCTTC. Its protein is CANSFGQGGIDEQFF.

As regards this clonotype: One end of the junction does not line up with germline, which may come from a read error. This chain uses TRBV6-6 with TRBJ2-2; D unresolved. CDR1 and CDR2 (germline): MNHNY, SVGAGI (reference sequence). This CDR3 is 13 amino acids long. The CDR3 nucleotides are TGTGTCAGCAGTCCCATTAACACCGGGGAGCTGTTTTTT. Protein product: CVSSPINTGELFF.

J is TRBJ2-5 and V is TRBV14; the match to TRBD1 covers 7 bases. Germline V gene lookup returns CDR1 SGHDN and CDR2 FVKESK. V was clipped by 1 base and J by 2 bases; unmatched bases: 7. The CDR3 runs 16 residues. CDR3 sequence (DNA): TGTGCCAGCAGCCAAGTTCACTCGACAGGGCAAGAGACCCAGTACTTC. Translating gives CASSQVHSTGQETQYF.

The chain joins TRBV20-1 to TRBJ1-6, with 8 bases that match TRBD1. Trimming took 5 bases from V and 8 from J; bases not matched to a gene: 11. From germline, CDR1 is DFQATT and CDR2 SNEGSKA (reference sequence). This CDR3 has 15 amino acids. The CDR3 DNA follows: TGCAGTGCTCATCGGACAGGGTGGGGTCATTCACCCCTCCACTTT. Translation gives CSAHRTGWGHSPLHF.

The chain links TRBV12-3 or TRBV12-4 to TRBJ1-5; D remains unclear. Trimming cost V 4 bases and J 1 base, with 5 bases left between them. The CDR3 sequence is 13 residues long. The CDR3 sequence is CASSSLSNQPQHF. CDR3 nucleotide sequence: TGTGCCAGCAGTTCCCTAAGCAATCAGCCCCAGCATTTT.

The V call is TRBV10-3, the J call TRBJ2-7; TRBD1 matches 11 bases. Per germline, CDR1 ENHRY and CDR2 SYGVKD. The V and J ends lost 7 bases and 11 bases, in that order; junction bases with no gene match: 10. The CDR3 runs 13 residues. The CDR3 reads CAITMDRGREKYF. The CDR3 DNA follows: TGTGCCATCACTATGGACAGGGGGCGGGAGAAGTACTTC.

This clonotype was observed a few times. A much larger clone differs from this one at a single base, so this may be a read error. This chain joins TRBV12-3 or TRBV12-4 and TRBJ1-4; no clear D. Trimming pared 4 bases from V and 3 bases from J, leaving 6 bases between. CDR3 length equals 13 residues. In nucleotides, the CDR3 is TGTGCCAGCAGTTCCGGGGCTAATGAAAAACTGTTTTTT. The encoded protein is CASSSGANEKLFF.

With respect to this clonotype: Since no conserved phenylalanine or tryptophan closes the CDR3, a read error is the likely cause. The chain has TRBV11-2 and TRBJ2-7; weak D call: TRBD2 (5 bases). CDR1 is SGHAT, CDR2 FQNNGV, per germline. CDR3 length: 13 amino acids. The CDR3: CASCLDPRGEQYL. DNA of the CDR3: TGTGCCAGCTGCTTAGATCCACGGGGCGAGCAGTACCTC.

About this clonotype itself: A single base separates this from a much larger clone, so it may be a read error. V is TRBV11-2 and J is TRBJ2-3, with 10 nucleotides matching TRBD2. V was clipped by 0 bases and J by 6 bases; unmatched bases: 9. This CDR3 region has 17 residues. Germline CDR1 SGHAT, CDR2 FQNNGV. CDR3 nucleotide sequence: TGTGCCAGCAGCTTAGAGCAAGTAGCGGGAGGCTGGGATACGCAGTATTTT. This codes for CASSLEQVAGGWDTQYF.